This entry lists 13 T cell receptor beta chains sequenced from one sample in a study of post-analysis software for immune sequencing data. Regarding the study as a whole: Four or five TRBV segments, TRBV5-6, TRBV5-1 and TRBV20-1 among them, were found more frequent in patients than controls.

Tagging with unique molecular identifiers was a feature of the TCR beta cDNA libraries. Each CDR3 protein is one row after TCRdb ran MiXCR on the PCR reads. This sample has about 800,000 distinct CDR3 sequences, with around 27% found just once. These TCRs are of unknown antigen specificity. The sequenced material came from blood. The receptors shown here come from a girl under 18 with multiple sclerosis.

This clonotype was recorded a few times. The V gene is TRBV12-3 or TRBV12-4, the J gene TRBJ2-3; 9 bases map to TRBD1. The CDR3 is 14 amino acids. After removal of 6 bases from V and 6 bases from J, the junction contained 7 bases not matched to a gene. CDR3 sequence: CASSPTGGIDTQYF. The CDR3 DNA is TGTGCCAGCAGCCCCACAGGGGGCATTGATACGCAGTATTTT.

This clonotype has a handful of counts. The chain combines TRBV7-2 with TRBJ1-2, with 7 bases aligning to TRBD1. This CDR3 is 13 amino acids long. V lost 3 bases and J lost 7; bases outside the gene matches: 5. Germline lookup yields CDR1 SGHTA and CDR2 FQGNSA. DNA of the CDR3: TGTGCCAGCAGCTTCGGGCAGGGGGTTGGCTACACCTTC. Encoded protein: CASSFGQGVGYTF.

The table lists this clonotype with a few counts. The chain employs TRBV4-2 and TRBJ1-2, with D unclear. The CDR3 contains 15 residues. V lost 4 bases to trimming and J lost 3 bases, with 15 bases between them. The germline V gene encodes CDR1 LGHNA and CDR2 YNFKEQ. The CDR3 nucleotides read TGTGCCAGCAGCCCTAACAAGGACTCTTACTATGGCTACACCTTC. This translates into CASSPNKDSYYGYTF.

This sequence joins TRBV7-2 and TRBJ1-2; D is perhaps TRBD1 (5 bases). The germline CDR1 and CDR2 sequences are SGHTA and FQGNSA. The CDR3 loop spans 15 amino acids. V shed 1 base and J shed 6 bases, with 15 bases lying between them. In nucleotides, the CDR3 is TGTGCCAGCAGCTTAGAAGGGACCGCCTTTGATGGCTACACCTTC. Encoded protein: CASSLEGTAFDGYTF. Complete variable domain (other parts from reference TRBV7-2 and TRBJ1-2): GAGVSQSPSNKVTEKGKDVELRCDPISGHTALYWYRQSLGQGLEFLIYFQGNSAPDKSGLPSDRFSAERTGGSVSTLTIQRTQQEDSAVYLCASSLEGTAFDGYTFGSGTRLTVV.

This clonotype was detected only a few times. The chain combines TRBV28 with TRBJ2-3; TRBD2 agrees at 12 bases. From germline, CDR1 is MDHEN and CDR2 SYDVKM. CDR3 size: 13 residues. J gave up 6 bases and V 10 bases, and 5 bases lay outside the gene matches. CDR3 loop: CAIRTSGADTQYF. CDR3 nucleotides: TGTGCCATCCGGACTAGCGGGGCGGATACGCAGTATTTT.

The CDR3 DNA reads as TGTGCCAGCAGCTCCCAGACAGGGGACCACGAGCAGTACTTC. Translating it yields CASSSQTGDHEQYF. The J gene is TRBJ2-4, the V gene TRBV7-2; 8 bases align to TRBD1. The DNA end is more similar to TRBJ2-7, so the J call may be wrong. The CDR3 consists of 14 residues. CDR1 is SGHTA, CDR2 FQGNSA, per germline.

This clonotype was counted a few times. The CDR3 loop reads CSARVLGLWGGYTF. The CDR3 bases are TGCAGTGCTAGAGTCTTGGGACTTTGGGGAGGCTACACCTTC. The genes are TRBV20-1 and TRBJ1-2, with TRBD1 as a possible D gene (5 bases). Deletions cut 1 base from V and 8 bases from J, with 17 bases between. Germline CDR1 reads DFQATT; CDR2 reads SNEGSKA (reference sequence). The CDR3 is 14 residues long.

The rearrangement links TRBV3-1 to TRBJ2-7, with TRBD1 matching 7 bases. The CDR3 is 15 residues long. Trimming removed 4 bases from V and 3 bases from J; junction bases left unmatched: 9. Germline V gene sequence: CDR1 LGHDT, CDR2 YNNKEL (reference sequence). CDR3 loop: CASSRETGIDYEQYF. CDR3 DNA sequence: TGTGCCAGCAGCCGGGAGACAGGGATCGACTACGAGCAGTACTTC.

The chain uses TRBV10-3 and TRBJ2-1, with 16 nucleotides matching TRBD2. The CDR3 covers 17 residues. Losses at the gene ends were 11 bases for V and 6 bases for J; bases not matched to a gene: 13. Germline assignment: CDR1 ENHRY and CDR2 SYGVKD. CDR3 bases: TGTGCCGTCCGACCGGGACTAGCGGGAGGGCCCAGCAATGAGCAGTTCTTC. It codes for CAVRPGLAGGPSNEQFF.

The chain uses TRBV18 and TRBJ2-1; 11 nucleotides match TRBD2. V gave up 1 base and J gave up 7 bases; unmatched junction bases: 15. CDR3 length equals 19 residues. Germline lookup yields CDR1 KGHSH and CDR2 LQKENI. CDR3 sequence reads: CASSPRQVLGSGRANEQFF. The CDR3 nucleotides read TGTGCCAGCTCACCACGTCAGGTCCTGGGTAGCGGGAGGGCGAATGAGCAGTTCTTC.

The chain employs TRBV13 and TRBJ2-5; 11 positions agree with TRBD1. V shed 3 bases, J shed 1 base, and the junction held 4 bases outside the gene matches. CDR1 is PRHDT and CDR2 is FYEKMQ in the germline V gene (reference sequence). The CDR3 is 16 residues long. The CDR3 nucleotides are TGTGCCAGCAGCTTCGGGACAGGGGGAATCCAAGAGACCCAGTACTTC. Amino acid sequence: CASSFGTGGIQETQYF.

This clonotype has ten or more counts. The CDR3 loop reads CASSRLGQGTDTQYF. The DNA for the CDR3 is TGTGCCAGCAGCCGGCTGGGACAGGGCACAGATACGCAGTATTTT. The chain carries TRBV6-6 and TRBJ2-3; 8 bases align to TRBD1. Germline V lookup: CDR1 MNHNY, CDR2 SVGAGI (reference sequence). V was clipped by 6 bases and J by 1 base; unmatched bases: 6. The length of the CDR3 is 15 residues.

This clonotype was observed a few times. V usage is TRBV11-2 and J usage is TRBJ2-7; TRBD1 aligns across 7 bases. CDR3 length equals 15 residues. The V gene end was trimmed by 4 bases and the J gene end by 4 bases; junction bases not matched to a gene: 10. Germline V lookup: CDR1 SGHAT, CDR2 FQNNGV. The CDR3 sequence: CASSSRQGQSYEQYF. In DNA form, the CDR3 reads TGTGCCAGCAGCTCCCGACAGGGCCAATCTTACGAGCAGTACTTC.